This TCR beta chain originates from a study of shared clonotypes between healthy human individuals. The V end was cut by 5 bases, the J end by 1 base, with 14 bases between. Germline V gene data show CDR1 as MDHEN and CDR2 as SYDVKM. This CDR3 has 15 residues. Study-wide results and caveats: The naive CD4 repertoires of several donors were compared, and 5% to 6.5% of clonotypes were shared. Clonotype sharing levels among donors were expected to vary with sequencing depth.

This table comes from immunoSEQ multiplex PCR, and its TCRdb copy is limited to in-frame clones, with some not included. Of hundreds of thousands of clones listed, almost 97% are singletons. A note on this clone: Its target is not known.

V usage is TRBV28 and J usage is TRBJ1-1; D perhaps matches TRBD1 (6 bases). The sample taken for sequencing was naive CD4+ T cells sorted from blood. The subset denotes: CD45RA+ positively selected. The TCR sequence derives from a woman aged 30 to 39 in good health. The CDR3 loop is CASSIWTAPNTEAFF. The CDR3 bases are TGTGCCAGCAGTATCTGGACAGCCCCGAACACTGAAGCTTTCTTT.